This is a list of T cell receptor beta chains from one sample in a study of shared clonotypes between healthy human individuals. Libraries were prepared by immunoSEQ multiplex PCR; TCRdb keeps only in-frame clonotypes and omits some of them. The sample includes hundreds of thousands of clones, 85% to 95% of them seen just once. Sequencing was done on a sample of naive CD8+ T cells sorted from blood. The receptors here all came from a woman aged 25-40 years in good health. Each CDR3 is given with its conserved first and last residue. Fields, in order: CDR3 protein, CDR3 DNA, D gene, clone size, J gene, V gene. D genes are given only for firm matches. Size values are once, few and many counts, or a class for expanded clones, and some rows have none.

CDR3: CASSGGRAAYEQYF
DNA: TGTGCCAGCAGTGGAGGGCGAGCCGCCTACGAGCAGTACTTC
D: .
size: .
J: TRBJ2-7
V: TRBV2

CDR3: CASSVPTSGTDTQYF
DNA: TGTGCCAGCAGCGTTCCTACCAGCGGCACAGATACGCAGTATTTT
D: .
size: once
J: TRBJ2-3
V: TRBV9

CDR3: CASRWTGANEQYF
DNA: TGTGCCAGCAGGTGGACAGGGGCGAACGAGCAGTACTTC
D: TRBD1
size: .
J: TRBJ2-7
V: TRBV28

CDR3: CASSSVFLAKNIQYF
DNA: TGTGCCAGCAGTTCGGTGTTTCTAGCCAAAAACATTCAGTACTTC
D: .
size: .
J: TRBJ2-4
V: TRBV28

CDR3: CASGTEGAGTEAFF
DNA: TGTGCTAGTGGTACCGAGGGGGCAGGGACTGAAGCTTTCTTT
D: TRBD1
size: .
J: TRBJ1-1
V: TRBV12-5

CDR3: CASSVEGLALHNEQFF
DNA: TGTGCCAGCAGCGTAGAGGGACTAGCGCTACACAATGAGCAGTTCTTC
D: TRBD2
size: .
J: TRBJ2-1
V: TRBV9

CDR3: CASSLLQGDEQFF
DNA: TGTGCCAGCAGCTTGCTGCAGGGGGATGAGCAGTTCTTC
D: TRBD1
size: .
J: TRBJ2-1
V: TRBV5-6

CDR3: CASSWRTQGAYEQYF
DNA: TGTGCCAGCAGCTGGCGGACTCAGGGGGCCTACGAGCAGTACTTC
D: TRBD1
size: .
J: TRBJ2-7
V: TRBV5-4

CDR3: CASSYGLAERGETQYF
DNA: TGTGCCAGCAGTTACGGGCTAGCGGAGCGGGGAGAGACCCAGTACTTC
D: TRBD2
size: .
J: TRBJ2-5
V: TRBV6-5

CDR3: CASSPETGEEQYF
DNA: TGTGCCAGCAGCCCGGAGACAGGGGAGGAGCAGTACTTC
D: TRBD1
size: .
J: TRBJ2-7
V: TRBV5-4

CDR3: CASSSWTSTSLEQYF
DNA: TGTGCCAGCAGTTCCTGGACTAGTACATCACTCGAGCAGTACTTC
D: TRBD2
size: .
J: TRBJ2-7
V: TRBV6-5

CDR3: CASSVGAADQETQYF
DNA: TGTGCCAGCAGCGTAGGGGCGGCGGACCAAGAGACCCAGTACTTC
D: .
size: .
J: TRBJ2-5
V: TRBV9

CDR3: CASSSRDRTYEQYF
DNA: TGTGCCAGCAGCTCAAGAGACAGAACCTACGAGCAGTACTTC
D: .
size: .
J: TRBJ2-7
V: TRBV7-9

CDR3: CASSQLAGLDNEQFF
DNA: TGTGCCAGCAGCCAACTAGCGGGTCTTGACAATGAGCAGTTCTTC
D: TRBD2
size: .
J: TRBJ2-1
V: TRBV14

CDR3: CASSTRDSSYEQYF
DNA: TGTGCCAGTAGTACGCGGGACAGCTCCTACGAGCAGTACTTC
D: .
size: .
J: TRBJ2-7
V: TRBV19

CDR3: CASSETSGSAVVETQYF
DNA: TGTGCCAGCAGTGAGACTAGCGGGAGTGCGGTGGTAGAGACCCAGTACTTC
D: TRBD2
size: .
J: TRBJ2-5
V: TRBV27

CDR3: CASSYGFAYEQYF
DNA: TGTGCCAGTAGCTACGGTTTCGCCTACGAGCAGTACTTC
D: .
size: .
J: TRBJ2-7
V: TRBV19

CDR3: CASSGRGQPDNEQFF
DNA: TGTGCCAGCAGTGGCAGGGGACAGCCCGACAATGAGCAGTTCTTC
D: TRBD1
size: .
J: TRBJ2-1
V: TRBV27

CDR3: CASTERLASNEQFF
DNA: TGTGCCAGCACCGAAAGACTAGCATCCAATGAGCAGTTCTTC
D: TRBD2
size: .
J: TRBJ2-1
V: TRBV2

CDR3: CAWSVGASNQPQHF
DNA: TGTGCCTGGAGTGTAGGTGCATCCAATCAGCCCCAGCATTTT
D: .
size: few
J: TRBJ1-5
V: TRBV30

CDR3: CASSRGHPQSSYEQYF
DNA: TGCGCCAGCAGCCGTGGGCATCCTCAGAGCTCCTACGAGCAGTACTTC
D: .
size: .
J: TRBJ2-7
V: TRBV5-1

CDR3: CASSLSGQLEAFF
DNA: TGTGCCAGCAGCTTGAGTGGACAGCTTGAAGCTTTCTTT
D: .
size: .
J: TRBJ1-1
V: TRBV5-6

CDR3: CASSLQGNSYEQYF
DNA: TGTGCCAGTAGTTTGCAGGGAAATTCCTACGAGCAGTACTTC
D: .
size: .
J: TRBJ2-7
V: TRBV19

CDR3: CASSYVSTDTQYF
DNA: TGCGCCAGCAGCTATGTTAGCACAGATACGCAGTATTTT
D: .
size: .
J: TRBJ2-3
V: TRBV4-1

CDR3: CASSLELDGHEQYF
DNA: TGCGCCAGCAGCTTGGAACTTGACGGACACGAGCAGTACTTC
D: .
size: .
J: TRBJ2-7
V: TRBV5-1

CDR3: CASSPPLGADTQYF
DNA: TGTGCCAGCAGCCCTCCACTGGGGGCAGATACGCAGTATTTT
D: .
size: .
J: TRBJ2-3
V: TRBV28

CDR3: CASRMADTQYF
DNA: TGTGCCAGCAGAATGGCAGATACGCAGTATTTT
D: .
size: .
J: TRBJ2-3
V: TRBV21-1

CDR3: CASSPRTGLDLSYTF
DNA: TGTGCCAGCAGTCCCCGGACAGGTTTAGACCTTAGCTACACCTTC
D: TRBD1
size: .
J: TRBJ1-2
V: TRBV27

CDR3: CASSTGNQPQHF
DNA: TGTGCCAGCAGCACGGGGAATCAGCCCCAGCATTTT
D: .
size: .
J: TRBJ1-5
V: TRBV27

CDR3: CATRVSYEQYF
DNA: TGTGCCACCAGGGTTTCCTACGAGCAGTACTTC
D: .
size: .
J: TRBJ2-7
V: TRBV6-1

CDR3: CASSFRQGGQPQHF
DNA: TGTGCCAGCAGTTTCCGACAGGGAGGACAGCCCCAGCATTTT
D: TRBD1
size: .
J: TRBJ1-5
V: TRBV27

CDR3: CASSPGTSVQETQYF
DNA: TGTGCCAGCAGTCCCGGGACTAGCGTCCAAGAGACCCAGTACTTC
D: TRBD2
size: .
J: TRBJ2-5
V: TRBV28

CDR3: CASGLSKGSYNEQFF
DNA: TGTGCTAGTGGCCTCTCAAAAGGGTCATACAATGAGCAGTTCTTC
D: .
size: once
J: TRBJ2-1
V: TRBV12-5

CDR3: CASSLTGVSTYEQYF
DNA: TGTGCCAGCAGTTTAACGGGGGTGTCGACCTACGAGCAGTACTTC
D: .
size: .
J: TRBJ2-7
V: TRBV28

CDR3: CARDRVTDTQYF
DNA: TGTGCCAGGGACAGGGTCACAGATACGCAGTATTTT
D: TRBD1
size: once
J: TRBJ2-3
V: TRBV2

CDR3: CASSETYSYNEQFF
DNA: TGTGCCAGCAGTGAAACGTACTCCTACAATGAGCAGTTCTTC
D: .
size: .
J: TRBJ2-1
V: TRBV6-1

CDR3: CSVEEGARSNEQFF
DNA: TGCAGCGTTGAAGAGGGTGCGCGGAGCAATGAGCAGTTCTTC
D: .
size: .
J: TRBJ2-1
V: TRBV29-1

CDR3: CASRDRGGSAFF
DNA: TGTGCCAGCAGAGACAGGGGCGGGTCAGCTTTCTTT
D: TRBD1
size: .
J: TRBJ1-1
V: TRBV2

CDR3: CASSTSGRRDTGELFF
DNA: TGTGCCAGCAGTACTAGCGGGAGGCGAGACACCGGGGAGCTGTTTTTT
D: TRBD2
size: .
J: TRBJ2-2
V: TRBV27

CDR3: CASSASGTGGYEQYF
DNA: TGTGCCAGCAGCGCCTCCGGGACAGGGGGTTACGAGCAGTACTTC
D: TRBD1
size: .
J: TRBJ2-7
V: TRBV9

CDR3: CASSESHRGLDYEQYF
DNA: TGCGCCAGCAGTGAGTCGCACAGGGGTCTTGACTACGAGCAGTACTTC
D: TRBD1
size: .
J: TRBJ2-7
V: TRBV10-1

CDR3: CASSLSLAGGEQFF
DNA: TGTGCCAGCAGTTTATCATTAGCGGGGGGGGAGCAGTTCTTC
D: TRBD2
size: .
J: TRBJ2-1
V: TRBV28

CDR3: CASRPTGDGHYGYTF
DNA: TGTGCCAGCAGACCGACAGGGGACGGACACTATGGCTACACCTTC
D: TRBD1
size: .
J: TRBJ1-2
V: TRBV25-1

CDR3: CSAYNPGTTDTQYF
DNA: TGCAGCGCCTACAACCCTGGGACGACAGATACGCAGTATTTT
D: .
size: .
J: TRBJ2-3
V: TRBV29-1

CDR3: CASSTSGTPEETQYF
DNA: TGTGCCAGTAGTACAAGCGGGACCCCCGAGGAGACCCAGTACTTC
D: TRBD2
size: .
J: TRBJ2-5
V: TRBV19

CDR3: CASSFSNVGGNYEQYF
DNA: TGCGCCAGCAGCTTTTCCAATGTGGGTGGAAACTACGAGCAGTACTTC
D: .
size: .
J: TRBJ2-7
V: TRBV5-1

CDR3: CASSWDGGSYTF
DNA: TGTGCCAGCAGCTGGGATGGGGGGAGCTACACCTTC
D: .
size: .
J: TRBJ1-2
V: TRBV7-9

CDR3: CASSYLGGSYEQYF
DNA: TGTGCCAGCAGTTACCTGGGGGGTTCCTACGAGCAGTACTTC
D: .
size: .
J: TRBJ2-7
V: TRBV6-5

CDR3: CASRPRLAGGYEQYF
DNA: TGCGCCAGCAGACCACGACTAGCGGGGGGCTACGAGCAGTACTTC
D: TRBD2
size: .
J: TRBJ2-7
V: TRBV5-1

CDR3: CASSSSGPYEQYF
DNA: TGCGCCAGCAGCTCCAGCGGACCCTACGAGCAGTACTTC
D: .
size: .
J: TRBJ2-7
V: TRBV5-1